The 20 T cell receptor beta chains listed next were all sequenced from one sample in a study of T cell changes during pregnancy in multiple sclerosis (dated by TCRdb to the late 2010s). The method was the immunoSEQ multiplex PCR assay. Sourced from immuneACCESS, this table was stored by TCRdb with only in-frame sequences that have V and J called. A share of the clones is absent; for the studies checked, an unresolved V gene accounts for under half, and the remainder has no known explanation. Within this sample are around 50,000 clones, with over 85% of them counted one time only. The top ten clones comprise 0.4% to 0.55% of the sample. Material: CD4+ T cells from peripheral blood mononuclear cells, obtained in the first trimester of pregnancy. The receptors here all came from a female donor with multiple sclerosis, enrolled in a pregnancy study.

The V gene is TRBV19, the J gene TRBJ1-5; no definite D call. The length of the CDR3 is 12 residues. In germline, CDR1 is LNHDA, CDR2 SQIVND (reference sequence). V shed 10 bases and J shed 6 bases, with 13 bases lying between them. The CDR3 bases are TGTGCCACTTCAGGATTATCTCAGCCCCAGCATTTT. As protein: CATSGLSQPQHF.

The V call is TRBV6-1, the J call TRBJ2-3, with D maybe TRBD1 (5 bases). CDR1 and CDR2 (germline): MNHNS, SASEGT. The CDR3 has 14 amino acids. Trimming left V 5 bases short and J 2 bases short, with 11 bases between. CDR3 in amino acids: CASSPRQHTDTQYF. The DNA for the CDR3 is TGTGCCAGCAGTCCGCGACAGCACACAGATACGCAGTATTTT.

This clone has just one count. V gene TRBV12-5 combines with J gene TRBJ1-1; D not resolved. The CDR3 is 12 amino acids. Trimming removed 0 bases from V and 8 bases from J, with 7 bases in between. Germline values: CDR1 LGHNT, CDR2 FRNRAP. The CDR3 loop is CASGLVLREAFF. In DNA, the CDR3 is TGTGCTAGTGGTTTGGTACTCAGGGAAGCTTTCTTT. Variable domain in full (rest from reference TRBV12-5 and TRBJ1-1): DARVTQTPRHKVTEMGQEVTMRCQPILGHNTVFWYRQTMMQGLELLAYFRNRAPLDDSGMPKDRFSAEMPDATLATLKIQPSEPRDSAVYFCASGLVLREAFFGQGTRLTVV.

The CDR3, as DNA: TGTGCCAGTAGTATAGATCTATGGAGGGAATTAACTGAAGCTTTCTTT. Its protein product is CASSIDLWRELTEAFF. The V gene is TRBV19, the J gene TRBJ1-1; D ambiguous. V lost 0 bases and J 5 bases, leaving 16 bases between the germline ends. Germline V gene data show CDR1 as LNHDA and CDR2 as SQIVND (reference sequence). CDR3 size: 16 residues.

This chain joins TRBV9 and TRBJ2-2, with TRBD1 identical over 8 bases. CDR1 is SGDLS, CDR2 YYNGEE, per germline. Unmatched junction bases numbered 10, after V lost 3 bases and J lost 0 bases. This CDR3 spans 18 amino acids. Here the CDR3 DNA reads TGTGCCAGCAGCGCCGGCCGGGACAGGCGATCGAACACCGGGGAGCTGTTTTTT. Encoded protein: CASSAGRDRRSNTGELFF. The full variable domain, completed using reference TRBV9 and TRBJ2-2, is DSGVTQTPKHLITATGQRVTLRCSPRSGDLSVYWYQQSLDQGLQFLIQYYNGEERAKGNILERFSAQQFPDLHSELNLSSLELGDSALYFCASSAGRDRRSNTGELFFGEGSRLTVL.

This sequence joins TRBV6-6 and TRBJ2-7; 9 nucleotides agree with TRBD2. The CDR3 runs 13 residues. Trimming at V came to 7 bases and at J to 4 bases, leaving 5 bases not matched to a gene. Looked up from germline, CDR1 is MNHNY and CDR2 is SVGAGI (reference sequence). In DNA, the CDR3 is TGTGCCAGCACCGCTAGCGGGGAGTACGAGCAGTACTTC. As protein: CASTASGEYEQYF.

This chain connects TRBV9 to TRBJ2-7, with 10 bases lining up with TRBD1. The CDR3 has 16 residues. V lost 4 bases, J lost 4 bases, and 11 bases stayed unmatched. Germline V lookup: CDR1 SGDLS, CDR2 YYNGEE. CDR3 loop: CASSSRGQGFGYEQYF. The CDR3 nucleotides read TGTGCCAGCAGCTCCAGGGGACAGGGGTTTGGGTACGAGCAGTACTTC.

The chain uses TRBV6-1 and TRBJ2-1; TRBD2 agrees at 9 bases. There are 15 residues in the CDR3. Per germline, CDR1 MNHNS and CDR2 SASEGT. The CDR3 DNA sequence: TGTGCAACAACAACCGGGCCGGCGGGGGGGCAAATGCAGTTCTTC. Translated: CATTTGPAGGQMQFF.

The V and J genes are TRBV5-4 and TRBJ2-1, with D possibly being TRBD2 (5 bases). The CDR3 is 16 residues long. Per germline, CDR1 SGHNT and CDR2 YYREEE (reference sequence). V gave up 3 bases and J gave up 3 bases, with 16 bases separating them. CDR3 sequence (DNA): TGTGCCAGCAGCTCTCCTCGAACGGGGTTCTACAATGAGCAGTTCTTC. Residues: CASSSPRTGFYNEQFF.

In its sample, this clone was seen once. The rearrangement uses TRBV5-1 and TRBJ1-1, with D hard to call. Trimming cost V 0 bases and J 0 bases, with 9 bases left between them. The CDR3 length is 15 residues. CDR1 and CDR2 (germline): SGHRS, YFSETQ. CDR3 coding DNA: TGCGCCAGCAGCTTGGTTGAGGAACTGAACACTGAAGCTTTCTTT. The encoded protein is CASSLVEELNTEAFF.

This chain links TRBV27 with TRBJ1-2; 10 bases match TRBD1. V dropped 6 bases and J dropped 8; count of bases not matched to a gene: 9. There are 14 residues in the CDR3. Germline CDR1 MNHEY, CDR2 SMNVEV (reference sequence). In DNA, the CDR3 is TGTGCCAGCAGCCAGGGACAGGGGAAGGGCGGCTACACCTTC. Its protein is CASSQGQGKGGYTF.

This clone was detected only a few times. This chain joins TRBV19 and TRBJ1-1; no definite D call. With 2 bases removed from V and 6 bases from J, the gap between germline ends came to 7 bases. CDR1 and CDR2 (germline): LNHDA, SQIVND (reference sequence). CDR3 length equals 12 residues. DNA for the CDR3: TGTGCCAGTAGTATACGGCGGTCTGAAGCTTTCTTT. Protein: CASSIRRSEAFF.

CDR3 in DNA: TGTGCCAGCAGCGTGAGGGGAACTAGCGGGGGGGCAGAGCAGTTCTTC. This sequence encodes CASSVRGTSGGAEQFF. V usage is TRBV9 and J usage is TRBJ2-1, with 13 bases lining up with TRBD2. The germline gives CDR1 SGDLS, CDR2 YYNGEE. With V trimmed by 2 bases and J by 10 bases, 9 bases remained unmatched. The CDR3 totals 16 residues.

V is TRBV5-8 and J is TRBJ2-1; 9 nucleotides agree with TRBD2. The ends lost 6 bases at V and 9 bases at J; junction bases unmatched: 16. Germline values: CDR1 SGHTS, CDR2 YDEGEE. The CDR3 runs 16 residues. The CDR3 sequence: CASTEAPLAGGGEQFF. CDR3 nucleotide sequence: TGTGCCAGCACCGAGGCTCCCCTGGCGGGGGGGGGTGAGCAGTTCTTC.

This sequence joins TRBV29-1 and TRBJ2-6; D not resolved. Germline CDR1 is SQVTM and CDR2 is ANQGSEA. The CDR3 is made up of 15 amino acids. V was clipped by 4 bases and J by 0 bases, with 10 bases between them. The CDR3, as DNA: TGCAGCGTTGCGTTCCTTTTCTCTGGGGCCAACGTCCTGACTTTC. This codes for CSVAFLFSGANVLTF.

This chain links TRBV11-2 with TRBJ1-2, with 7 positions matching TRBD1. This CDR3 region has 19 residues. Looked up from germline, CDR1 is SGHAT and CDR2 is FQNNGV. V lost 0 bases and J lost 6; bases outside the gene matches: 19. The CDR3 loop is CASSLEWQPEQGPTDGYTF. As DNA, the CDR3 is TGTGCCAGCAGCTTAGAATGGCAGCCGGAACAGGGGCCTACGGATGGCTACACCTTC.

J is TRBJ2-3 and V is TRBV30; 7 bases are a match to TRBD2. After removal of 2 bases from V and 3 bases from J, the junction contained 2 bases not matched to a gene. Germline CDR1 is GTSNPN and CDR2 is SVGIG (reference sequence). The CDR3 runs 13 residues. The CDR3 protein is CAWSTAGTDTQYF. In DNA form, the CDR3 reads TGTGCCTGGAGTACAGCGGGAACAGATACGCAGTATTTT. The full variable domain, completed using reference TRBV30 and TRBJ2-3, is SQTIHQWPATLVQPVGSPLSLECTVEGTSNPNLYWYRQAAGRGLQLLFYSVGIGQISSEVPQNLSASRPQDRQFILSSKKLLLSDSGFYLCAWSTAGTDTQYFGPGTRLTVL.

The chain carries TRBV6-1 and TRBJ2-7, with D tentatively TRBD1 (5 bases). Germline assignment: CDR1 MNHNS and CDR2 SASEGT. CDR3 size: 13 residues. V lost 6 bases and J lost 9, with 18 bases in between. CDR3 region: CASSGFDSPRQYF. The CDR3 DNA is TGTGCCAGCAGCGGCTTCGACAGCCCTCGGCAGTACTTC.

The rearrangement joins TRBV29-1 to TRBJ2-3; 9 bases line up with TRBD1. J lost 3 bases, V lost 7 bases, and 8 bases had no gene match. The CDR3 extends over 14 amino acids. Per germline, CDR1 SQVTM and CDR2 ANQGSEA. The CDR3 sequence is CSANRDRATDTQYF. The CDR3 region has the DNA TGCAGCGCAAACCGGGACAGGGCGACAGATACGCAGTATTTT.

CDR3 amino acids: CASRTTTAGDNQPQHF. The CDR3, as DNA: TGTGCCAGCAGGACAACAACAGCAGGGGATAATCAGCCCCAGCATTTT. The V and J genes are TRBV27 and TRBJ1-5, with D perhaps matching TRBD1 (6 bases). Trimming took off 6 bases at V and 4 bases at J, with 19 bases between the two ends. Germline V gives CDR1 MNHEY, CDR2 SMNVEV (reference sequence). The CDR3 is made up of 16 amino acids.